This TCR beta chain was identified in a study of early T cells in non-severe SARS-CoV-2 infection. Across the whole study: Sequencing targeted bulk RNA from unsorted whole blood, leaving chains unpaired.

Separate cDNA molecules each had unique molecular identifiers attached to them. A single record per CDR3 protein comes from TCRdb applying MiXCR to the 5' RACE reads. The sample has about 61,000 distinct CDR3 sequences, approximately 11% seen once; the top ten hold 1.5% to 2%. The V gene's germline CDR1 is LGHNA and CDR2 YNFKEQ. The junction had 8 bases not matched to a gene; V was cut back by 2 bases and J by 7 bases. This CDR3 is 16 amino acids long. In this sample, this clonotype turned up many times. This TCR was sampled from an adult who was a healthcare worker with PCR-confirmed SARS-CoV-2 infection or an uninfected control (not recorded which). This rearrangement joins TRBV4-2 to TRBJ2-4; TRBD1 agrees at 10 bases. Source material: whole blood. CDR3 sequence reads: CASSQNPGTGENIQYF. DNA for the CDR3: TGTGCCAGCAGCCAAAATCCCGGGACAGGGGAGAACATTCAGTACTTC.